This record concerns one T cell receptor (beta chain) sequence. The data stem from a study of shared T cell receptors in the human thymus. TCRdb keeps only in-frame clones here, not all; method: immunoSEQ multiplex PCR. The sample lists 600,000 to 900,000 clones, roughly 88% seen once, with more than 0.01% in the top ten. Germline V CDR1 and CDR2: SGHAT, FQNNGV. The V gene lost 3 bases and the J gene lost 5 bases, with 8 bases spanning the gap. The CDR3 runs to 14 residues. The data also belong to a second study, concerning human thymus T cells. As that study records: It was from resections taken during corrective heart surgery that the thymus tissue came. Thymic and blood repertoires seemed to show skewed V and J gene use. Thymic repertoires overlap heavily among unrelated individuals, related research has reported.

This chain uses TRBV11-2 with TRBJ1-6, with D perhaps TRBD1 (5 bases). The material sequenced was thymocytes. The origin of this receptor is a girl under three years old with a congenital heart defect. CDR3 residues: CASSLPRDNSPLHF. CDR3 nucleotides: TGTGCCAGCAGCTTGCCCAGGGATAATTCACCCCTCCACTTT.